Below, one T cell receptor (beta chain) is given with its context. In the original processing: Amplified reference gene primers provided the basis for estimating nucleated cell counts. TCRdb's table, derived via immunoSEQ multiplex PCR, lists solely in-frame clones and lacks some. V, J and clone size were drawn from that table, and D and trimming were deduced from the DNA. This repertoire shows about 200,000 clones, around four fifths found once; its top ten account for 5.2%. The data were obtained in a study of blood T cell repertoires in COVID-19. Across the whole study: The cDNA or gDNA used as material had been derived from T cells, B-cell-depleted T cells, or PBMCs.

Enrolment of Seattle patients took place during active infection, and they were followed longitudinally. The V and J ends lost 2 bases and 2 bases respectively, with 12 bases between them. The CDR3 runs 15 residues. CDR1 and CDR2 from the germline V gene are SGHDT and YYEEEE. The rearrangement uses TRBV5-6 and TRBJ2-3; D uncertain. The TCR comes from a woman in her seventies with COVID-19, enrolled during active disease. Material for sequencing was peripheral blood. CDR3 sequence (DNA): TGTGCCAGCAGCTTAGAGCCCCTCTTCACAGATACGCAGTATTTT. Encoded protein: CASSLEPLFTDTQYF.